This TCR beta chain was sequenced during a study of shared clonotypes between healthy human individuals. Study details: Donors, aged 18 to 49, were a couple of women and three men.

It was into CD45RA+ naive and CD45RA-negative memory subsets that the CD4+ cells were split. Only one count was recorded for this clone. Trimming cost V 1 base and J 10 bases, with 17 bases left between them. The CDR3 has 14 residues. Germline CDR1 reads SGHRS; CDR2 reads YFSETQ. Assay execution took place at the deep level. The material for each subset, its genomic DNA, was split evenly across several immunoSEQ plates. Sequencing used immunoSEQ multiplex PCR; TCRdb keeps in-frame clones, though not all of them. The sample contains millions of clones, 85% to 95% of which appear only once. The sample taken for sequencing was naive CD4+ T cells sorted from blood. Subset given: CD45RA+ positively selected. The source of this sequence is a man younger than 35 in good health. The chain uses TRBV5-1 and TRBJ1-2; no clear D. The CDR3 region has the DNA TGCGCCAGCAGCTTGCAGGCCTATGGGTCGGACTACACCTTC. This sequence encodes CASSLQAYGSDYTF.